One and the same sample provided the 14 T cell receptor beta chains below, sequenced in a study of blood T cells in healthy people across ages (dated by TCRdb to the mid-2010s). The method behind the library was 5' RACE. Sequenced on an Illumina HiSeq 2500. A second PCR of roughly 7 to 11 cycles was performed with a sample-barcoded 5' primer and a J-beta primer mix. TCRdb itself trimmed the public reads at Q25 with fastp, ran MiXCR and retained productive beta chains. Entries that share a CDR3 protein sequence are merged under the most common genes and DNA. The sample has some 930,000 distinct CDR3 sequences on record, roughly 29% of them singletons. The ten biggest clones cover 10% of the sample. This sample also appeared in a second study, on T cells of mothers and their children.

Specimen: blood. These receptors were obtained from a woman in her thirties or forties in good health.

The CDR3 DNA reads TGTGCCAGCAGTGCAGTGGGGGGCAGTCAGCCCCAGCATTTT. Its protein is CASSAVGGSQPQHF. The chain combines TRBV6-1 with TRBJ1-5, with a tentative D call TRBD1 (6 bases). CDR3 size: 14 residues. V lost 4 bases, J lost 6 bases, and 13 bases lay in between. Germline V gene sequence: CDR1 MNHNS, CDR2 SASEGT.

This clonotype was seen repeatedly, ten times or more. V gene TRBV5-6 combines with J gene TRBJ2-2, with TRBD1 as a possible D gene (6 bases). The germline V gene has CDR1 SGHDT and CDR2 YYEEEE. Trimming left V 2 bases short and J 0 bases short, with 8 bases between. The CDR3 contains 15 residues. The CDR3 sequence: CASSFGGTNTGELFF. CDR3 bases: TGTGCCAGCAGCTTTGGGGGCACGAACACCGGGGAGCTGTTTTTT.

The chain carries TRBV2 and TRBJ1-2, with a weak D call TRBD1 (5 bases). Looked up from germline, CDR1 is SNHLY and CDR2 is FYNNEI. The V end was cut by 5 bases, the J end by 4 bases, with 14 bases between. The CDR3 consists of 14 residues. CDR3 in amino acids: CASSRGADSYGYTF. The CDR3 DNA reads TGTGCCAGCAGTAGAGGGGCTGACAGCTATGGCTACACCTTC.

J is TRBJ1-2 and V is TRBV28; tentatively, D is TRBD1 (5 bases). Germline CDR1 and CDR2: MDHEN and SYDVKM. CDR3 length: 14 residues. Trimming left V 5 bases short and J 4 bases short, with 14 bases between. The CDR3 region is CASSQGTESYGYTF. The CDR3 DNA sequence: TGTGCCAGCAGTCAAGGGACCGAATCCTATGGCTACACCTTC.

The V gene is TRBV28, the J gene TRBJ1-1; D is unresolved. Trimming took 3 bases from V and 2 from J, leaving 10 bases between them. The V gene's germline CDR1 is MDHEN and CDR2 SYDVKM. CDR3 size: 14 residues. The CDR3 protein is CASSLGSINTEAFF. Written as DNA, the CDR3 is TGTGCCAGCAGTTTGGGCAGCATAAACACTGAAGCTTTCTTT.

This clonotype was recorded at least ten times. The V call is TRBV7-2, the J call TRBJ2-1; D is unclear. CDR1 and CDR2 from the germline V gene are SGHTA and FQGNSA. V was pared by 2 bases and J by 7 bases, with 6 bases between. The CDR3 extends over 12 amino acids. The CDR3 sequence is CASSLIGNEQFF. In nucleotides, the CDR3 is TGTGCCAGCAGCTTAATAGGGAATGAGCAGTTCTTC. The whole variable domain, remainder taken from reference TRBV7-2 and TRBJ2-1, is GAGVSQSPSNKVTEKGKDVELRCDPISGHTALYWYRQSLGQGLEFLIYFQGNSAPDKSGLPSDRFSAERTGGSVSTLTIQRTQQEDSAVYLCASSLIGNEQFFGPGTRLTVL.

This chain connects TRBV19 to TRBJ1-5, with a tentative D call TRBD1 (6 bases). The germline CDR1 and CDR2 sequences are LNHDA and SQIVND (reference sequence). Trimming removed 1 base at V and 4 bases at J, with 11 bases between. There are 15 residues in the CDR3. The chain's CDR3 is CASSIARTENQPQHF. For the CDR3, the DNA is TGTGCCAGTAGTATAGCCCGGACAGAAAATCAGCCCCAGCATTTT.

The chain has TRBV27 and TRBJ2-3; 11 positions agree with TRBD2. Germline CDR1 is MNHEY and CDR2 is SMNVEV (reference sequence). The CDR3 has 17 amino acids. The V gene end was trimmed by 5 bases and the J gene end by 4 bases; junction bases not matched to a gene: 11. DNA for the CDR3: TGTGCCAGCAGTAGGATTAATACGGGACTAGCGGCAGATACGCAGTATTTT. Encoded protein: CASSRINTGLAADTQYF.

This clonotype was counted between two and nine times. The chain employs TRBV20-1 and TRBJ1-1; no clear D. V was clipped by 1 base and J by 1 base, with 16 bases between them. Germline CDR1 is DFQATT and CDR2 is SNEGSKA (reference sequence). This CDR3 spans 16 amino acids. CDR3 sequence (DNA): TGCAGTGCTAGAGTGGGTACCTTAAGAGGGAACACTGAAGCTTTCTTT. Its protein product is CSARVGTLRGNTEAFF.

This clonotype was observed a few times. The CDR3 nucleotides are TGTGCCAGCAGCGTAGATGACAGGGGAGGGGAGACCCAGTACTTC. Protein sequence: CASSVDDRGGETQYF. V gene TRBV9 combines with J gene TRBJ2-5; tentatively, D is TRBD1 (8 bases). Germline assignment: CDR1 SGDLS and CDR2 YYNGEE. V lost 0 bases and J 5 bases, leaving 14 bases between the germline ends. This CDR3 comprises 15 residues.

The chain combines TRBV29-1 with TRBJ2-5; the D gene is possibly TRBD1 (5 bases). The ends were cut back, 6 bases at V and 0 bases at J, with 8 bases in the middle. This CDR3 contains 12 residues. Germline-derived CDR1 and CDR2 are SQVTM and ANQGSEA. The CDR3 sequence is CSVDTYQETQYF. The CDR3 DNA reads TGCAGCGTGGACACCTACCAAGAGACCCAGTACTTC.

The chain is built from TRBV7-9 and TRBJ1-6; D is unresolved. The ends were cut back, 0 bases at V and 9 bases at J, with 12 bases in the middle. The germline gives CDR1 SEHNR, CDR2 FQNEAQ (reference sequence). There are 15 residues in the CDR3. The CDR3 region has the DNA TGTGCCAGCAGCTTAGCGCGGTCTAAGGGTTCACCCCTCCACTTT. It codes for CASSLARSKGSPLHF.

In this sample, this clonotype turned up many times. The V and J genes are TRBV24-1 and TRBJ2-3; no clear D gene. The CDR3 sequence is 15 residues long. The germline V gene encodes CDR1 KGHDR and CDR2 SFDVKD. Trimming took off 4 bases at V and 2 bases at J, with 12 bases between the two ends. The CDR3, as DNA: TGTGCCACCAGTGACCCTAGGACGACCACAGATACGCAGTATTTT. Residues: CATSDPRTTTDTQYF.

This clonotype was recorded a few times. This rearrangement joins TRBV3-1 to TRBJ1-1; the match to TRBD1 covers 7 bases. Germline V CDR1 and CDR2: LGHDT, YNNKEL (reference sequence). The V gene end was trimmed by 7 bases and the J gene end by 4 bases; junction bases not matched to a gene: 9. The length of the CDR3 is 14 residues. Written as DNA, the CDR3 is TGTGCCAGCACACAGGGGCCCCTCGCCACTGAAGCTTTCTTT. As protein: CASTQGPLATEAFF.